The 6 T cell receptor beta chains below were found in one sample sequenced in a study of T cells in Graves' hyperthyroidism and ophthalmopathy (dated by TCRdb to between 2018 and 2021). The method was multiplex PCR. The instrument given in TCRdb is Illumina HiSeq 2000. The TCR beta CDR3 regions were amplified from RNA transcripts. A first-round RT-PCR of the TCR CDR3 used the HTBI primer set with the Qiagen OneStep RT-PCR kit. TCRdb itself trimmed the public reads at Q25 with fastp, ran MiXCR and retained productive beta chains. Duplicate CDR3 protein sequences are folded into a single record with the most common DNA and genes. For this sample there are hundreds of thousands of distinct CDR3 sequences; 20% appear just once. Clones ranked in the top ten supply roughly 50% of the sample. The material sequenced was blood. The origin of the receptors is a man aged 40-50 years with Graves' ophthalmopathy.

J is TRBJ2-7 and V is TRBV20-1; 9 bases map to TRBD1. The CDR3 consists of 12 residues. V lost 7 bases, J lost 2 bases, and 3 bases stayed unmatched. In germline, CDR1 is DFQATT, CDR2 SNEGSKA (reference sequence). This chain's CDR3 is CSGRDRAYEQYF. For the CDR3, the DNA is TGCAGTGGCCGGGACAGGGCCTACGAGCAGTACTTC.

This clonotype was seen many times. The gene calls are TRBV29-1 and TRBJ1-1; tentatively, D is TRBD1 (5 bases). Germline loops: CDR1 SQVTM, CDR2 ANQGSEA. V was clipped by 6 bases and J by 0 bases, with 11 bases between them. The CDR3 is made up of 13 amino acids. This CDR3 is CSVRATVNTEAFF. The CDR3 DNA reads as TGCAGCGTCCGGGCGACAGTGAACACTGAAGCTTTCTTT.

The V call is TRBV7-2, the J call TRBJ1-1; TRBD1 agrees at 7 bases. Germline CDR1 and CDR2: SGHTA and FQGNSA. V was clipped by 5 bases and J by 4 bases; unmatched bases: 7. This CDR3 comprises 14 residues. CDR3 residues: CASSPTGAGTEAFF. For the CDR3, the DNA is TGTGCCAGCAGCCCCACAGGGGCTGGCACTGAAGCTTTCTTT. Using reference TRBV7-2 and TRBJ1-1 for the parts outside the CDR3, the full variable domain is GAGVSQSPSNKVTEKGKDVELRCDPISGHTALYWYRQSLGQGLEFLIYFQGNSAPDKSGLPSDRFSAERTGGSVSTLTIQRTQQEDSAVYLCASSPTGAGTEAFFGQGTRLTVV.

This clonotype showed up just a few times. The genes are TRBV7-9 and TRBJ2-7; 7 bases agree with TRBD2. Per the germline V gene, CDR1 is SEHNR and CDR2 is FQNEAQ (reference sequence). CDR3 length: 16 residues. J gave up 4 bases and V 6 bases, and 15 bases lay outside the gene matches. The CDR3 sequence is CASSPAGSSGLYEQYF. CDR3 in DNA: TGTGCCAGCAGTCCAGCGGGATCCAGCGGGTTATACGAGCAGTACTTC.

The rearrangement joins TRBV7-8 to TRBJ2-1, with D unclear. CDR1 is SGHVS, CDR2 FQNEAQ, per germline. The CDR3 is 12 amino acids. Trimming left V 6 bases short and J 9 bases short, with 12 bases between. The CDR3, as DNA: TGTGCCAGCAGTACCGACTGGGGTGAGCAGTTCTTC. It is translated as CASSTDWGEQFF.

This chain connects TRBV4-1 to TRBJ1-4, with D possibly TRBD1 on 6 matching bases. The CDR3 sequence is 14 residues long. The germline gives CDR1 MGHRA, CDR2 YSYEKL. V dropped 8 bases and J dropped 3 bases, with 13 bases sitting between them. DNA for the CDR3: TGCGCCAGCTCCGGGGGCTCATCTAATGAAAAACTGTTTTTT. This gives the protein CASSGGSSNEKLFF.